This T cell receptor (beta chain) was captured by sequencing in a study of blood T cell repertoires in COVID-19. Study summary: PBMCs, B-cell-depleted T cells, or T cells were the source of the cDNA or gDNA that made up the material.

Participant-given clinical history determined each cohort assignment. Donors in Cohort 3 counted as recovered after two negative PCRs, clearance, or symptom resolution. This clone came up a few times. Original data processing: Estimation of nucleated cell counts was performed using reference gene primer amplification. TCRdb's table, derived via immunoSEQ multiplex PCR, lists solely in-frame clones and lacks some. From that table come the V and J calls and clone size; the DNA was used to work out D and trimming. The sample has approximately 490,000 clones; 75% to 90% are singletons. CDR3 length: 13 residues. Germline CDR1 reads PRHDT; CDR2 reads FYEKMQ (reference sequence). V shed 5 bases and J shed 6 bases, with 8 bases lying between them.

This rearrangement joins TRBV13 to TRBJ1-6; D gene uncertain. The material sequenced was PBMCs or T cells enriched from blood (not recorded which). The sequence was collected from a woman aged 60-75 years who had recovered from COVID-19. CDR3 nucleotides: TGTGCCAGCAGCCTCCAGCGTAATTCACCCCTCCACTTT. Translated, it gives CASSLQRNSPLHF.